These 18 T cell receptor beta chains were all obtained from the same sample, sequenced in a study of metastatic and nonmetastatic thyroid tumors. Thyroid surgery took place with no prior treatment in any patient. TCRdb used MiXCR to call clones anew from the PCR reads. The sample includes about 2,000 clones, approximately 11% seen only once; the top ten take 35% to 45%. The sample taken for sequencing was tumor tissue. These receptors were obtained from a female donor with papillary thyroid cancer or a benign thyroid nodule (not recorded which). Some clones in this sample may be carry-over from other donors' samples.

The J gene is TRBJ2-2, the V gene TRBV5-1; D is undetermined. The CDR3 runs to 14 residues. In germline, CDR1 is SGHRS, CDR2 YFSETQ. The germline V and J ends were trimmed by 0 bases and 4 bases, with 7 bases remaining between them. CDR3 DNA sequence: TGCGCCAGCAGCTTGGGTTCGTTCACCGGGGAGCTGTTTTTT. As protein: CASSLGSFTGELFF.

By share, this clone ranks as medium-sized. The CDR3 region has the DNA TGTGCCAGCAGCCCACAGTCCTATAGGAACTATGGCTACACCTTC. Translation: CASSPQSYRNYGYTF. This sequence joins TRBV7-9 and TRBJ1-2, with D uncertain. This CDR3 has 15 residues. Trimming removed 5 bases from V and 2 bases from J, with 15 bases in between. The V gene's germline CDR1 is SEHNR and CDR2 FQNEAQ (reference sequence).

A word on this clone: Relative to the germline gene, one junction end is altered; a read error may explain this. V and J are TRBV11-1 and TRBJ2-3; TRBD1 is a possible D gene (5 bases). CDR3 length equals 15 residues. Germline CDR1 reads SGHAT; CDR2 reads FQDESV (reference sequence). The CDR3 reads CAATLPGQGTDTQYF. As DNA, the CDR3 is TGTGCCGCCACCCTCCCAGGACAAGGCACAGATACACAGTATTTT. The full variable domain, in which reference TRBV11-1 and TRBJ2-3 provide the parts outside the CDR3, is EAEVAQSPRYKITEKSQAVAFWCDPISGHATLYWYRQILGQGPELLVQFQDESVVDDSQLPKDRFSAERLKGVDSTLKIQPAELGDSAMYLCAATLPGQGTDTQYFGPGTRLTVL.

In this sample, this clone turned up a few times. An end of the junction does not agree with germline; a read error may underlie this. The chain employs TRBV27 and TRBJ2-7, with D possibly TRBD1 on 5 matching bases. The germline gives CDR1 MNHEY, CDR2 SMNVEV (reference sequence). The CDR3 extends over 14 amino acids. CDR3 sequence reads: CASSPWSRVNEQCF. The CDR3 DNA is TGTGCTAGCAGTCCCTGGAGCAGGGTTAACGAGCAGTGCTTC.

In its sample, this clone ranks as large. The chain carries TRBV6-6 and TRBJ2-2; 9 bases are a match to TRBD1. The CDR3 runs to 16 residues. CDR1 is MNHNY and CDR2 is SVGAGI in the germline V gene (reference sequence). Unmatched junction bases numbered 6, after V lost 0 bases and J lost 7 bases. In DNA form, the CDR3 reads TGTGCCAGCAGTTACTCTACAGGGGGCGATGGCGGGGAGCTGTTTTTT. Translated: CASSYSTGGDGGELFF.

This clone is labeled as large. J is TRBJ1-2 and V is TRBV6-1; 7 bases align to TRBD1. V lost 6 bases and J lost 0; bases outside the gene matches: 10. CDR1 is MNHNS and CDR2 is SASEGT in the germline V gene. The CDR3 length is 16 residues. CDR3 loop: CASSSTTGTANYGYTF. CDR3 coding DNA: TGTGCCAGCAGCTCAACTACAGGGACAGCTAACTATGGCTACACCTTC.

This clone is medium-sized. This chain joins TRBV12-3 or TRBV12-4 and TRBJ2-6, with D possibly TRBD2 on 5 matching bases. The CDR3 runs to 15 residues. Trimming left V 6 bases short and J 1 base short, with 10 bases between. The CDR3 region has the DNA TGTGCCAGCAGCTGGAGGAGATCTGGGGCCAACGTCCTGACTTTC. Translation: CASSWRRSGANVLTF.

This clone was seen ten or more times. This may come from a read error, since a much larger clone is one base off. The chain uses TRBV6-5 and TRBJ1-4; D is possibly TRBD1 (5 bases). Germline-derived CDR1 and CDR2 are MNHEY and SVGAGI. The CDR3 spans 14 residues. The CDR3 coding sequence is TGTGCCAGCAGTTACTCCAGGGCGAGTGAAAAACTGCTTTTT. Its protein is CASSYSRASEKLLF.

This clone has more than one count but fewer than ten. This may stem from a read error, because a much larger clone lies one nucleotide away. Other DNA sequences in the sample encode the same CDR3. This chain uses TRBV5-4 with TRBJ1-4, with D maybe TRBD1 (6 bases). Trimming pared 4 bases from V and 7 bases from J, leaving 20 bases between. The CDR3 consists of 16 residues. Germline-derived CDR1 and CDR2 are SGHNT and YYREEE (reference sequence). The CDR3, as DNA: TGTGCCAGCAGCCCGGGGGGGCTAAGTTCGGGTGAAAAACTGTTTTTT. Its protein is CASSPGGLSSGEKLFF.

In this sample, this clone turned up many times. Other DNA sequences in this specimen translate into the identical CDR3. This chain uses TRBV3-1 with TRBJ1-2, with TRBD1 identical over 9 bases. The CDR3 consists of 14 residues. Germline V gene data show CDR1 as LGHDT and CDR2 as YNNKEL (reference sequence). V shed 4 bases, J shed 8 bases, and the junction held 8 bases outside the gene matches. The CDR3 DNA follows: TGTGCCAGCAGCCGAGGGGGACAGGGAGGAGGCTACACCTTC. This translates into CASSRGGQGGGYTF. Drawing the rest from reference TRBV3-1 and TRBJ1-2, the complete variable domain is DTAVSQTPKYLVTQMGNDKSIKCEQNLGHDTMYWYKQDSKKFLKIMFSYNNKELIINETVPNRFSPKSPDKAHLNLHINSLELGDSAVYFCASSRGGQGGGYTFGSGTRLTVV.

This clone was counted many times. The chain joins TRBV20-1 to TRBJ2-1, with TRBD2 identical over 16 bases. J gave up 4 bases and V 2 bases, and 8 bases lay outside the gene matches. Germline loops: CDR1 DFQATT, CDR2 SNEGSKA (reference sequence). This CDR3 spans 18 amino acids. CDR3 nucleotides: TGCAGTGCTAGAAAAACCGGGACTAGCGGGGGGGGATACAATGAGCAGTTCTTC. This gives the protein CSARKTGTSGGGYNEQFF.

This rearrangement joins TRBV20-1 to TRBJ2-3; possibly TRBD1 or TRBD2 for D (5 bases each). The V and J ends lost 7 bases and 6 bases respectively, with 8 bases between them. The CDR3 length is 10 residues. Germline V gene lookup returns CDR1 DFQATT and CDR2 SNEGSKA (reference sequence). CDR3 residues: CSGGTDTQYF. CDR3 nucleotides: TGCAGTGGGGGGACGGATACGCAGTATTTT.

The table lists this clone with many counts. This chain uses TRBV5-5 with TRBJ2-1; 9 nucleotides agree with TRBD1. Per the germline V gene, CDR1 is SGHKS and CDR2 is YYEKEE (reference sequence). Trimming at V came to 4 bases and at J to 7 bases, leaving 12 bases not matched to a gene. The CDR3 is made up of 16 amino acids. CDR3 nucleotide sequence: TGTGCCAGCAGCCCAACGTTGGAGACAGGGGGTAATGAGCAGTTCTTC. Its translation is CASSPTLETGGNEQFF.

This clone has a count of ten or more. The chain couples TRBV29-1 to TRBJ1-2, with TRBD1 as a possible D gene (6 bases). CDR3 length: 13 amino acids. With 3 bases removed from V and 7 bases from J, the gap between germline ends came to 15 bases. Germline CDR1 is SQVTM and CDR2 is ANQGSEA. CDR3 residues: CSVDPTGGSGYTF. The CDR3 nucleotides read TGCAGCGTTGATCCTACGGGGGGCTCTGGCTACACCTTC.

This clone was observed many times. The J gene is TRBJ2-7, the V gene TRBV18; D is uncertain. Trimming left V 8 bases short and J 3 bases short, with 17 bases between. Germline CDR1 KGHSH, CDR2 LQKENI. CDR3 length: 14 amino acids. The CDR3 coding sequence is TGTGCCAGCGCCACGGGCCCTACGGGCTACGAGCAGTACTTC. Its translation is CASATGPTGYEQYF.

A note on this clone: The junction departs from the called germline gene at one end, perhaps through a read error. This chain joins TRBV6-2 or TRBV6-3 and TRBJ1-6; weak D call: TRBD1 (6 bases). The germline gives CDR1 MNHEY, CDR2 SVGEGT. The CDR3 has 15 residues. The CDR3 loop reads CAGSCTTGDNSPLHF. The CDR3 DNA reads as TGTGCCGGCAGTTGCACGACAGGTGATAATTCACCCCTCCACTTT.

In the case of this clone: This sequence may be a read error, since a much larger clone differs from it by one base. This specimen includes other DNA sequences encoding the same CDR3. This rearrangement joins TRBV29-1 to TRBJ2-4; D is ambiguous. Germline assignment: CDR1 SQVTM and CDR2 ANQGSEA. This CDR3 comprises 14 residues. The ends were cut back, 3 bases at V and 2 bases at J, with 11 bases in the middle. CDR3 in DNA: TGCAGCGTTGACGCTGGGCTTACCAAAAACATTCAGTACTTC. Protein: CSVDAGLTKNIQYF.

About this clone: This could be a read error, since a much larger clone is one nucleotide away. The same CDR3 arises from other DNA sequences in this sample as well. The genes are TRBV5-6 and TRBJ2-3; unclear D gene. CDR3 size: 14 residues. Germline CDR1 is SGHDT and CDR2 is YYEEEE. CDR3 sequence: CASSFVLSTDTQYF. The CDR3 nucleotides read TGTGCCAGCAGCTTTGTACTTTCCACAGATACGCAGTACTTT. Full variable domain (remainder filled in from reference TRBV5-6 and TRBJ2-3): DAGVTQSPTHLIKTRGQQVTLRCSPKSGHDTVSWYQQALGQGPQFIFQYYEEEERQRGNFPDRFSGHQFPNYSSELNVNALLLGDSALYLCASSFVLSTDTQYFGPGTRLTVL.